These T cell receptor beta chains were read from a single sample in a study of technical replicates of blood from a few donors. Produced via immunoSEQ multiplex PCR; TCRdb's table is partial and in-frame only. This sample has around 83,000 clones, with 80% to 95% found just once. Sequencing was done on a sample of T cells isolated from PBMCs. All receptors come from a human donor in good health. Some clones in this sample may be carry-over from other donors' samples. Both conserved end residues are part of each CDR3. A D gene is named only where the DNA matches it firmly. Clone size is shown for a subset of rows, as once, few, many or a class of expanded clone.

j_call clone_size v_call d_call cdr3_aa cdr3_nt
TRBJ1-1 once TRBV18 - CASSAQGENTEAFF TGTGCCAGCTCAGCACAGGGAGAGAACACTGAAGCTTTCTTT
TRBJ2-3 - TRBV9 TRBD2 CASGSLAADTDTQYF TGTGCCAGCGGATCACTAGCGGCGGACACAGATACGCAGTATTTT
TRBJ2-1 - TRBV29-1 - CSVVPNSGREFRYNEQFF TGCAGCGTTGTGCCAAATTCCGGTCGGGAGTTCCGCTACAATGAGCAGTTCTTC
TRBJ1-3 - TRBV6-1 - CASLPAGSGNTIYF TGTGCCAGCCTTCCAGCAGGTTCGGGAAACACCATATATTTT
TRBJ1-4 few TRBV27 - CASRTLRWNEKLFF TGTGCCAGCAGAACTCTTCGATGGAATGAAAAACTGTTTTTT
TRBJ2-7 - TRBV4-3 - CASSQGQVSYEQYF TGCGCCAGCAGCCAAGGACAGGTATCCTACGAGCAGTACTTC
TRBJ2-3 - TRBV5-1 TRBD2 CASSLGVLASTDTQYF TGCGCCAGCAGCTTGGGGGTACTAGCGAGTACAGATACGCAGTATTTT
TRBJ2-7 - TRBV28 TRBD2 CASSFTAGGRYEQYF TGTGCCAGCAGTTTCACAGCGGGAGGGCGGTACGAGCAGTACTTC
TRBJ2-7 - TRBV29-1 - CSVEGALSYEQYF TGCAGCGTTGAAGGGGCCCTCTCCTACGAGCAGTACTTC
TRBJ2-2 - TRBV28 TRBD2 CASRRGGRWTGELFF TGTGCCAGCAGGCGCGGGGGTAGGTGGACCGGGGAGCTGTTTTTT
TRBJ2-1 - TRBV7-3 TRBD1 CASRVGGTGSNEQFF TGTGCCAGCCGGGTCGGTGGGACAGGGAGCAATGAGCAGTTCTTC
TRBJ2-5 - TRBV5-4 TRBD2 CASSPGLAEQETQYF TGTGCCAGCAGCCCCGGACTAGCGGAGCAAGAGACCCAGTACTTC
TRBJ1-3 - TRBV13 TRBD1 CASSLSPNRGRGNTIYF TGTGCCAGCAGCCTTAGCCCTAACAGGGGGCGCGGAAACACCATATATTTT
TRBJ2-7 - TRBV10-3 - CAIAAAGEQYF TGTGCCATCGCGGCCGCCGGTGAGCAGTACTTC
TRBJ1-5 - TRBV27 - CASSWGGALEGQPQHF TGTGCCAGCAGTTGGGGAGGGGCCCTGGAGGGTCAGCCCCAGCATTTT
TRBJ1-2 - TRBV7-2 - CASSHWGGLYTF TGTGCCAGCAGCCACTGGGGGGGGCTCTACACCTTC
TRBJ2-7 - TRBV19 TRBD1 CASSMGTGGYEQYF TGTGCCAGTAGTATGGGGACAGGGGGCTACGAGCAGTACTTC
TRBJ2-7 once TRBV19 - CASSGKYLEQYF TGTGCCAGTAGTGGCAAATACCTCGAGCAGTACTTC
TRBJ2-2 - TRBV28 - CASSQITGELFF TGTGCCAGCAGCCAAATTACCGGGGAGCTGTTTTTT
TRBJ1-2 - TRBV11-2 - CASSLVVGEDYGYTF TGTGCCAGCAGCTTAGTGGTAGGGGAGGACTATGGCTACACCTTC
TRBJ1-4 - TRBV5-6 - CASSRQATNEKLFF TGTGCCAGCTCACGACAGGCAACTAATGAAAAACTGTTTTTT
TRBJ1-4 - TRBV28 TRBD1 CASSLLTGGSDRKLFF TGTGCCAGCAGTTTACTCACAGGGGGGAGCGATCGAAAACTGTTTTTT
TRBJ1-4 - TRBV10-3 - CAISESGGLNEKLFF TGTGCCATCAGTGAGTCTGGGGGCCTTAATGAAAAACTGTTTTTT
TRBJ2-1 - TRBV12-5 TRBD1 CASGWGQTYNEQFF TGTGCTAGTGGTTGGGGACAGACGTACAATGAGCAGTTCTTC
TRBJ2-5 - TRBV6-1 TRBD1 CASSIRGRGETQYF TGTGCCAGCAGTATTAGGGGGCGAGGCGAGACCCAGTACTTC
TRBJ1-1 - TRBV9 - CASSVGTGPGTEAFF TGTGCCAGCAGCGTAGGAACAGGGCCGGGCACTGAAGCTTTCTTT